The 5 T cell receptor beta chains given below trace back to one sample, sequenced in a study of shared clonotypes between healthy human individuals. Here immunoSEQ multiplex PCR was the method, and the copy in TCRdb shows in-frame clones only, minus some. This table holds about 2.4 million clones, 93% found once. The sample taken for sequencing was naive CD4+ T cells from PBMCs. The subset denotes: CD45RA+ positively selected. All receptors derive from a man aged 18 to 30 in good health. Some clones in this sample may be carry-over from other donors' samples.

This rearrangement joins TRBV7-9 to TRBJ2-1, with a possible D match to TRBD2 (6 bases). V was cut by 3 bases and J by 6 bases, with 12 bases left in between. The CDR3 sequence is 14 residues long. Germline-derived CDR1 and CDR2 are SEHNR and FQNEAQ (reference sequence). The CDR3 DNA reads TGTGCCAGCAGCTTCAGAGAGGAGGGCAATGAGCAGTTCTTC. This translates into CASSFREEGNEQFF.

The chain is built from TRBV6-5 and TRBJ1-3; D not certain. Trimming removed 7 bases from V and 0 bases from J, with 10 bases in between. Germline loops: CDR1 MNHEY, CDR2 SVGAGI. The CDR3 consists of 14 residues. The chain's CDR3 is CASKPNFSGNTIYF. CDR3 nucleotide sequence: TGTGCCAGCAAGCCGAACTTCTCTGGAAACACCATATATTTT.

As DNA, the CDR3 is TGTGCCAGCGGGTCCGGGCGGGCCTTCTCCACAGATACGCAGTATTTT. Its protein is CASGSGRAFSTDTQYF. This chain uses TRBV28 with TRBJ2-3, with a possible D match to TRBD2 (5 bases). CDR3 length equals 16 residues. The V end was cut by 8 bases, the J end by 2 bases, with 20 bases between. The germline gives CDR1 MDHEN, CDR2 SYDVKM.

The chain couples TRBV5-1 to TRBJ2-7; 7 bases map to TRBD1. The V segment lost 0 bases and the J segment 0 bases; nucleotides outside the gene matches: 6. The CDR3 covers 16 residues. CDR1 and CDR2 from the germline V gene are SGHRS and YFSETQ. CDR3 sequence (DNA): TGCGCCAGCAGCTTGGGGGCAGGGGGTAGCTCCTACGAGCAGTACTTC. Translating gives CASSLGAGGSSYEQYF.

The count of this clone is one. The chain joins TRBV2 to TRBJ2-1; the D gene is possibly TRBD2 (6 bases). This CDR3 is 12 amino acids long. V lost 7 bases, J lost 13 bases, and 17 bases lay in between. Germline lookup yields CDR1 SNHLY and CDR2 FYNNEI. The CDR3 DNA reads TGTGCCAGCACCCTGGGGCCCGGGAGTCAGTTCTTC. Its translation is CASTLGPGSQFF.